Listed below are T cell receptor beta chains from one sample, sequenced in a study of Graves' ophthalmopathy and Graves' hyperthyroidism. From the multiplex PCR reads, TCRdb called clonotypes with MiXCR, one entry per CDR3 protein. The data show 170,000 or so distinct CDR3 sequences, 37% seen once. The sample taken for sequencing was peripheral blood. These receptors were taken from a woman aged 40 to 50 with Graves' ophthalmopathy. CDR3s include the opening cysteine and the closing phenylalanine or tryptophan. The order of the fields is D gene, J gene, V gene, clone size, CDR3 protein, CDR3 DNA. D genes are given only for firm matches. Some rows mark clone size as missing; the rest say once, few, many or name a class of expanded clone.

NA TRBJ1-2 TRBV20-1 many CSARVYGYTF TGCAGTGCTCGAGTGTATGGCTACACCTTC
NA TRBJ1-2 TRBV7-9 many CASSLEGGETNYGYTF TGTGCCAGCAGCTTAGAAGGCGGAGAGACTAACTATGGCTACACCTTC
NA TRBJ1-1 TRBV5-1 NA CASSLEGGPGTEAFF TGCGCCAGCAGCTTGGAAGGCGGCCCCGGGACTGAAGCTTTCTTT
TRBD1 TRBJ1-2 TRBV6-1 many CASSVGTANYGYTF TGTGCCAGCAGTGTCGGGACAGCTAACTATGGCTACACCTTC
NA TRBJ1-1 TRBV12-3/TRBV12-4 many CASRYGDEGPGTEAFF TGTGCCAGCAGGTATGGGGATGAGGGTCCAGGCACTGAAGCTTTCTTT
NA TRBJ2-4 TRBV4-2 many CASSQEGAKNIQYF TGTGCCAGCAGCCAAGAAGGAGCCAAAAACATTCAGTACTTC
TRBD1 TRBJ2-7 TRBV7-3 NA CASSLEQGAYHEQYF TGTGCCAGCAGCTTAGAGCAGGGGGCTTACCACGAGCAGTACTTC
NA TRBJ2-5 TRBV27 NA CASSSQTELTQYF TGTGCCAGCAGTTCCCAGACAGAATTGACCCAGTACTTC
NA TRBJ1-6 TRBV6-4 NA CASSEAPVRSPLHF TGTGCCAGCAGTGAAGCGCCGGTCCGTTCACCCCTCCACTTT
NA TRBJ1-6 TRBV14 NA CASSQGIYNSPLHF TGTGCCAGCAGCCAGGGGATTTATAATTCACCCCTCCACTTT
TRBD2 TRBJ2-5 TRBV7-7 many CASSPGLAGRAQYF TGTGCTAGCAGCCCTGGACTAGCGGGGAGGGCCCAGTACTTC
TRBD1 TRBJ1-1 TRBV5-1 many CASKGQGLGEGAFF TGCGCCAGCAAGGGACAGGGCCTAGGGGAAGGAGCTTTCTTT
TRBD1 TRBJ2-4 TRBV13 NA CASSVHRGQFENIQYF TGTGCCAGCAGCGTCCACAGGGGGCAGTTCGAAAACATTCAGTACTTC
NA TRBJ2-5 TRBV30 few CAWSRVRETQYF TGTGCCTGGAGTCGAGTAAGGGAGACCCAGTACTTC
NA TRBJ2-7 TRBV6-1 NA CASTDGYEQYF TGTGCCAGCACCGATGGCTACGAGCAGTACTTC
NA TRBJ2-7 TRBV12-3/TRBV12-4 many CASSLRLGQGEQYF TGTGCCAGCAGTTTAAGATTAGGGCAGGGAGAGCAGTACTTC
NA TRBJ1-1 TRBV28 many CASSLLAGQGNTEAFF TGTGCCAGCAGTTTACTTGCTGGGCAGGGGAACACTGAAGCTTTCTTT